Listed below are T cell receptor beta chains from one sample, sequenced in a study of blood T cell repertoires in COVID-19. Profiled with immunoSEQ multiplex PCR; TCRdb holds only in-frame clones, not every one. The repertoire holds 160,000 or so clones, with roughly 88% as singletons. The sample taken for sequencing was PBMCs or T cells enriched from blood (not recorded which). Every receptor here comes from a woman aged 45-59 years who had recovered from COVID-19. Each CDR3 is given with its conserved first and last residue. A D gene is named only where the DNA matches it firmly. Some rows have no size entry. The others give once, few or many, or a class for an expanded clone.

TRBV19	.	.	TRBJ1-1	TGTGCCAGTTCCCTCTCGAACACTGAAGCTTTCTTT	CASSLSNTEAFF
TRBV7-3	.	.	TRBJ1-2	TGTGCCAGCAGCTTCCCAGGCGGGTTTGGCTACACCTTC	CASSFPGGFGYTF
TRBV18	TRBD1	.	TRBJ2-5	TGTGCCAGCTCGAGGACAGGGTTACCGCGAGAGACCCAGTACTTC	CASSRTGLPRETQYF
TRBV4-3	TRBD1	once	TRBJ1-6	TGCGCCAGCAGCCAAGGCCCCGGACAGGGGGGTTCACCCCTCCACTTT	CASSQGPGQGGSPLHF
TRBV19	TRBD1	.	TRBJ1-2	TGTGCCAGTAAAGAGGGACAGGACTACTGGGGTAACTATGGCTACACCTTC	CASKEGQDYWGNYGYTF
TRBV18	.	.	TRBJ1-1	TGTGCCAGCTCACGCGAGGCCAACACTGAAGCTTTCTTT	CASSREANTEAFF
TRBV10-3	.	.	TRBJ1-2	TGTGCCATCAGTGAGATGGCCCAGGCTGGCTACACCTTC	CAISEMAQAGYTF
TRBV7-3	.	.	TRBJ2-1	TGTGCCAGCAGCCCCAGACAGGATGCTACCCAGTTCTTC	CASSPRQDATQFF
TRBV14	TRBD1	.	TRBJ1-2	TGTGCCAGCAGCCAATCATCAGGGGGGTTTGGCTACACCTTC	CASSQSSGGFGYTF
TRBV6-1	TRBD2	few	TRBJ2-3	TGTGCCAGCAGTGGGACATGGGGTCTAGCGGGGGCCACGGTGCAGTATTTT	CASSGTWGLAGATVQYF
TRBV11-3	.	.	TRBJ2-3	TGTGCCAGCAGCTTAGCCTCGACCCAGGGTACGCAGTATTTT	CASSLASTQGTQYF
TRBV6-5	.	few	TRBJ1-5	TGTGCCAGCAGTTACATCCCAGGGCCGGATCAGCCCCAGCATTTT	CASSYIPGPDQPQHF
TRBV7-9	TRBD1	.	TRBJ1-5	TGTGCCAGCAGCCCGGACAGGGGGTTAGGATATAGCAATCAGCCCCAGCATTTT	CASSPDRGLGYSNQPQHF
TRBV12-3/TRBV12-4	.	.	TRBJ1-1	TGTGCCAGCAGCACTGTCCGAGGGACTGAAGCTTTCTTT	CASSTVRGTEAFF
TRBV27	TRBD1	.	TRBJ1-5	TGTGCCAGCAGTTTGAGGGCGGTAGGGGGCGTAGGTCAGCCCCAGCATTTT	CASSLRAVGGVGQPQHF
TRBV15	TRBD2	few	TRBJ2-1	TGTGCCACCAGAACGGGACTAGTGGACAATGAGCAGTTCTTC	CATRTGLVDNEQFF
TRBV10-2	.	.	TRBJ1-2	TGCGCCAGCAGTGAGTTCTCGGGGAGCGGAGGACCCTATGGCTACACCTTC	CASSEFSGSGGPYGYTF
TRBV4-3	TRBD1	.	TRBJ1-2	TGCGCCAGCAGCCAAGCCGCGGGGGGGGACAGTTCTAACTATGGCTACACCTTC	CASSQAAGGDSSNYGYTF
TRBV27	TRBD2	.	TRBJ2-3	TGTGCCAGCACGCCTAGGCTAGCGGGGGGGCCAGATACGCAGTATTTT	CASTPRLAGGPDTQYF
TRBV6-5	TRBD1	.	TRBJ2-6	TGTGCCAGCAGTCGGACAGGGGCTGGGGCCAACGTCCTGACTTTC	CASSRTGAGANVLTF
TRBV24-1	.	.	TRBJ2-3	TGTGCCACCAGTGAGCAGCGACGAGATACGCAGTATTTT	CATSEQRRDTQYF
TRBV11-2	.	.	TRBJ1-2	TGTGCCAGCAGCCCGAGGGGGAGAGGCTATGGCTACACCTTC	CASSPRGRGYGYTF
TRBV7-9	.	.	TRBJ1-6	TGTGCCAGCAGCTTAGCGCGGGGTTCCTATAATTCACCCCTCCACTTT	CASSLARGSYNSPLHF
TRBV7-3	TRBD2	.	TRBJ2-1	TGTGCCAGCAGAGCGGGGCCCTACAATGAGCAGTTCTTC	CASRAGPYNEQFF
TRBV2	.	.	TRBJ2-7	TGTGCCAGCAGTGAAAATTATAGGGGGGGTCTACTAGGGGAGTACTTC	CASSENYRGGLLGEYF
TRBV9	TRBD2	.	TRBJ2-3	TGTGCCAGCAGCGTAGGGGTTAGCGGGTACACAGATACGCAGTATTTT	CASSVGVSGYTDTQYF
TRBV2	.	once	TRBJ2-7	TGTGCCAGCAGCGCGCGAGACGAGCAGTACTTC	CASSARDEQYF
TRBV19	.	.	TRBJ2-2	TGTGCCAGTAGTATAAGCGAGACCGGGGAGCTGTTTTTT	CASSISETGELFF